This passage covers 3 T cell receptor beta chains from one sample sequenced in a study of blood T cells in healthy people across ages. A sample-barcoded 5' primer and a J-beta primer mix were used in a second PCR of roughly 7 to 12 cycles. Each CDR3 protein is one row after TCRdb ran MiXCR on the 5' RACE reads. The sample has some 700,000 distinct CDR3 sequences, 22% seen once; the top ten hold 22%. Sequenced: blood. The receptors derive from a man between 65 and 79 years old in good health.

This clonotype was counted a few times. The chain recombines TRBV27 with TRBJ2-7; D gene ambiguous. The V end lost 8 bases, the J end lost 0 bases, and 17 bases lay between the germline ends. The germline CDR1 and CDR2 sequences are MNHEY and SMNVEV (reference sequence). This CDR3 is built from 15 residues. DNA of the CDR3: TGTGCCAGCGCCCCTAGTCATTCCTTCTCCTACGAGCAGTACTTC. It specifies CASAPSHSFSYEQYF.

This clonotype was observed a handful of times. The chain links TRBV15 to TRBJ1-1, with 7 bases matching TRBD1. Germline CDR1 reads LNHNV; CDR2 reads YYDKDF (reference sequence). The V and J ends lost 5 bases and 1 base, in that order; junction bases with no gene match: 4. The CDR3 extends over 14 amino acids. The CDR3 loop is CATSWDRKNTEAFF. DNA of the CDR3: TGTGCCACCAGCTGGGACAGAAAGAACACTGAAGCTTTCTTT.

In this sample, this clonotype turned up a few times. This chain connects TRBV6-5 to TRBJ2-1; TRBD2 agrees at 12 bases. V was pared by 0 bases and J by 5 bases, with 14 bases of the junction left unmatched. The length of the CDR3 is 20 residues. Germline V gene lookup returns CDR1 MNHEY and CDR2 SVGAGI. CDR3 in DNA: TGTGCCAGCAGTTACTCGAGGGCTAGCGGGGGGGCGGGAATTAACAATGAGCAGTTCTTC. Translation: CASSYSRASGGAGINNEQFF.